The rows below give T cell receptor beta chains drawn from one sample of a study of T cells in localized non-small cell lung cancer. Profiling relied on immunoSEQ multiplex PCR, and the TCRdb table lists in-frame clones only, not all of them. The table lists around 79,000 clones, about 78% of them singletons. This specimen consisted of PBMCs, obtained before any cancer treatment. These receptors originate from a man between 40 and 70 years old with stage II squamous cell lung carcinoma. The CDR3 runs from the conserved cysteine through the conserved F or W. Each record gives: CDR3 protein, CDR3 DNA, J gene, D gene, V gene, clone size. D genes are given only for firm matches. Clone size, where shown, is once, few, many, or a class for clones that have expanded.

cdr3_aa: CASSALDRLDNEQFF
cdr3_nt: TGTGCCAGCAGTGCCTTGGACAGGCTGGACAATGAGCAGTTCTTC
j_call: TRBJ2-1
d_call: TRBD1
v_call: TRBV28
clone_size: NA

cdr3_aa: CASSSHGAGDLNEQFF
cdr3_nt: TGTGCCAGCAGCTCACACGGGGCGGGAGATCTAAATGAGCAGTTCTTC
j_call: TRBJ2-1
d_call: TRBD2
v_call: TRBV4-2
clone_size: NA

cdr3_aa: CASSFQQGFEAFF
cdr3_nt: TGTGCCAGCAGCTTCCAACAGGGATTTGAAGCTTTCTTT
j_call: TRBJ1-1
d_call: NA
v_call: TRBV11-2
clone_size: NA

cdr3_aa: CASSPTDTYEQYF
cdr3_nt: TGTGCCAGCAGTCCGACGGACACCTACGAGCAGTACTTC
j_call: TRBJ2-7
d_call: NA
v_call: TRBV6-5
clone_size: NA

cdr3_aa: CASSAGLQETQYF
cdr3_nt: TGTGCCAGCAGCGCCGGCCTCCAAGAGACCCAGTACTTC
j_call: TRBJ2-5
d_call: NA
v_call: TRBV9
clone_size: NA

cdr3_aa: CASSLLAGEGNEQFF
cdr3_nt: TGCGCCAGCAGCCTACTAGCGGGAGAAGGAAATGAGCAGTTCTTC
j_call: TRBJ2-1
d_call: TRBD2
v_call: TRBV4-1
clone_size: NA

cdr3_aa: CASSLIPGIDYEQYF
cdr3_nt: TGCGCCAGCAGCTTGATCCCGGGAATAGACTACGAGCAGTACTTC
j_call: TRBJ2-7
d_call: NA
v_call: TRBV5-1
clone_size: NA

cdr3_aa: CASSEGYEQYF
cdr3_nt: TGTGCCAGCAGTGAAGGGTACGAGCAGTACTTC
j_call: TRBJ2-7
d_call: NA
v_call: TRBV2
clone_size: NA

cdr3_aa: CASHRGLHSYEQYF
cdr3_nt: TGTGCCTCCCATAGGGGGCTTCATTCCTACGAGCAGTACTTC
j_call: TRBJ2-7
d_call: TRBD1
v_call: TRBV6-1
clone_size: NA

cdr3_aa: CASPGGVAGEHRTGELFF
cdr3_nt: TGTGCCAGCCCTGGCGGGGTAGCGGGCGAACACCGCACCGGGGAGCTGTTTTTT
j_call: TRBJ2-2
d_call: TRBD2
v_call: TRBV27
clone_size: NA

cdr3_aa: CASRKGQNSYEQYF
cdr3_nt: TGTGCCAGCAGAAAGGGACAGAACTCCTACGAGCAGTACTTC
j_call: TRBJ2-7
d_call: TRBD1
v_call: TRBV6-6
clone_size: once

cdr3_aa: CASSGGAGYSPLHF
cdr3_nt: TGTGCCAGCAGCGGGGGGGCAGGGTATTCACCCCTCCACTTT
j_call: TRBJ1-6
d_call: NA
v_call: TRBV7-9
clone_size: NA

cdr3_aa: CASSLVSTGASGGEQFF
cdr3_nt: TGCGCCAGCAGCTTGGTCTCGACAGGAGCTAGTGGAGGAGAGCAGTTCTTC
j_call: TRBJ2-1
d_call: NA
v_call: TRBV5-1
clone_size: NA

cdr3_aa: CASKGTGRSNEQFF
cdr3_nt: TGTGCCAGCAAAGGAACAGGGCGGTCCAATGAGCAGTTCTTC
j_call: TRBJ2-1
d_call: NA
v_call: TRBV27
clone_size: NA

cdr3_aa: CASSLGYEQYF
cdr3_nt: TGTGCCAGCAGCCTGGGTTACGAGCAGTACTTC
j_call: TRBJ2-7
d_call: NA
v_call: TRBV5-8
clone_size: once

cdr3_aa: CASSPLHSYNSPLHF
cdr3_nt: TGTGCCAGCAGCCCTCTCCACAGTTATAATTCACCCCTCCACTTT
j_call: TRBJ1-6
d_call: NA
v_call: TRBV7-2
clone_size: NA

cdr3_aa: CASSLDPSMSTGELFF
cdr3_nt: TGTGCCAGCAGTTTAGATCCCAGTATGAGTACCGGGGAGCTGTTTTTT
j_call: TRBJ2-2
d_call: NA
v_call: TRBV27
clone_size: NA

cdr3_aa: CASTGLAVYNEQFF
cdr3_nt: TGTGCCAGCACAGGACTAGCGGTTTACAATGAGCAGTTCTTC
j_call: TRBJ2-1
d_call: TRBD2
v_call: TRBV6-5
clone_size: NA

cdr3_aa: CASSVGDVDQPQHF
cdr3_nt: TGTGCCAGCAGCGTTGGTGATGTGGATCAGCCCCAGCATTTT
j_call: TRBJ1-5
d_call: NA
v_call: TRBV9
clone_size: few

cdr3_aa: CASSFRDRSYEQYF
cdr3_nt: TGTGCCAGCAGCTTCCGGGACAGGTCCTACGAGCAGTACTTC
j_call: TRBJ2-7
d_call: TRBD1
v_call: TRBV5-5
clone_size: NA

cdr3_aa: CATSRDPDYEQYF
cdr3_nt: TGTGCCACCTCCCGGGACCCCGACTACGAGCAGTACTTC
j_call: TRBJ2-7
d_call: NA
v_call: TRBV6-6
clone_size: NA

cdr3_aa: CASSVGTKTQGDEQYF
cdr3_nt: TGTGCCAGCAGCGTAGGTACGAAGACCCAGGGGGACGAGCAGTACTTC
j_call: TRBJ2-7
d_call: TRBD1
v_call: TRBV9
clone_size: NA

cdr3_aa: CASSLAGQGSGNTIYF
cdr3_nt: TGTGCCAGCAGCTTAGCGGGACAGGGCTCTGGAAACACCATATATTTT
j_call: TRBJ1-3
d_call: TRBD1
v_call: TRBV5-4
clone_size: NA

cdr3_aa: CASSYSGGGSGNTIYF
cdr3_nt: TGTGCCAGCAGTTATTCCGGGGGGGGCTCTGGAAACACCATATATTTT
j_call: TRBJ1-3
d_call: NA
v_call: TRBV28
clone_size: NA

cdr3_aa: CASSVGGVGRGSNTGELFF
cdr3_nt: TGTGCCAGCAGCGTAGGAGGAGTCGGGCGGGGGTCGAACACCGGGGAGCTGTTTTTT
j_call: TRBJ2-2
d_call: TRBD2
v_call: TRBV9
clone_size: NA

cdr3_aa: CASSFNYRSSPLHF
cdr3_nt: TGTGCCAGCAGCTTTAATTACAGAAGTTCACCCCTCCACTTT
j_call: TRBJ1-6
d_call: NA
v_call: TRBV5-4
clone_size: NA

cdr3_aa: CASSPSTGLYEQYF
cdr3_nt: TGTGCCAGCAGTCCGTCGACAGGCCTCTACGAGCAGTACTTC
j_call: TRBJ2-7
d_call: NA
v_call: TRBV28
clone_size: NA

cdr3_aa: CASSLARTGSNEQFF
cdr3_nt: TGTGCCAGCAGCTTAGCGCGGACAGGGAGCAATGAGCAGTTCTTC
j_call: TRBJ2-1
d_call: TRBD1
v_call: TRBV7-2
clone_size: NA

cdr3_aa: CASSVDPGTYEQYF
cdr3_nt: TGTGCCAGCAGCGTAGATCCGGGAACCTACGAGCAGTACTTC
j_call: TRBJ2-7
d_call: NA
v_call: TRBV9
clone_size: once

cdr3_aa: CASREGSPVYNEQFF
cdr3_nt: TGTGCCAGCAGAGAGGGGAGCCCTGTCTACAATGAGCAGTTCTTC
j_call: TRBJ2-1
d_call: NA
v_call: TRBV25-1
clone_size: NA

cdr3_aa: CACHRGNSYEQYF
cdr3_nt: TGTGCCTGTCACCGGGGGAATTCCTACGAGCAGTACTTC
j_call: TRBJ2-7
d_call: NA
v_call: TRBV30
clone_size: NA

cdr3_aa: CASSLSSGGYQETQYF
cdr3_nt: TGTGCCAGCAGCTTAAGTAGCGGGGGTTACCAAGAGACCCAGTACTTC
j_call: TRBJ2-5
d_call: TRBD2
v_call: TRBV7-2
clone_size: once

cdr3_aa: CASSSGGLLNEQFF
cdr3_nt: TGTGCCAGCAGCTCTGGAGGACTACTCAATGAGCAGTTCTTC
j_call: TRBJ2-1
d_call: NA
v_call: TRBV27
clone_size: NA

cdr3_aa: CASSLMGLAPNEQFF
cdr3_nt: TGTGCCAGCAGCTTAATGGGACTAGCGCCGAATGAGCAGTTCTTC
j_call: TRBJ2-1
d_call: TRBD2
v_call: TRBV7-3
clone_size: once

cdr3_aa: CASTPPQDSLSGANVLTF
cdr3_nt: TGTGCCAGCACCCCCCCCCAGGACAGTCTGAGCGGGGCCAACGTCCTGACTTTC
j_call: TRBJ2-6
d_call: NA
v_call: TRBV28
clone_size: NA

cdr3_aa: CASSWGPRATYEQYF
cdr3_nt: TGTGCCAGCAGCTGGGGGCCAAGGGCAACCTACGAGCAGTACTTC
j_call: TRBJ2-7
d_call: NA
v_call: TRBV5-6
clone_size: NA

cdr3_aa: CASLGPNTGELFF
cdr3_nt: TGTGCCAGCCTCGGCCCGAACACCGGGGAGCTGTTTTTT
j_call: TRBJ2-2
d_call: NA
v_call: TRBV9
clone_size: once

cdr3_aa: CAISGSSGRVHNEQFF
cdr3_nt: TGTGCCATCAGTGGTAGTAGCGGGAGGGTCCACAATGAGCAGTTCTTC
j_call: TRBJ2-1
d_call: TRBD2
v_call: TRBV10-3
clone_size: NA

cdr3_aa: CASSSNRAGEAFF
cdr3_nt: TGTGCCAGCAGCTCAAACAGGGCTGGGGAAGCTTTCTTT
j_call: TRBJ1-1
d_call: NA
v_call: TRBV11-3
clone_size: few

cdr3_aa: CASSLDPGGNEQFF
cdr3_nt: TGTGCCAGCAGTTTGGACCCAGGGGGCAATGAGCAGTTCTTC
j_call: TRBJ2-1
d_call: TRBD1
v_call: TRBV27
clone_size: NA

cdr3_aa: CASSDFRVTGELFF
cdr3_nt: TGTGCCAGCAGTGACTTCAGGGTGACCGGGGAGCTGTTTTTT
j_call: TRBJ2-2
d_call: NA
v_call: TRBV28
clone_size: few

cdr3_aa: CASALGGRVYEQYF
cdr3_nt: TGTGCCAGCGCCCTAGGCGGGAGGGTTTACGAGCAGTACTTC
j_call: TRBJ2-7
d_call: TRBD2
v_call: TRBV28
clone_size: NA

cdr3_aa: CASSPRGVNTEAFF
cdr3_nt: TGTGCCAGCAGCCCACGAGGAGTGAACACTGAAGCTTTCTTT
j_call: TRBJ1-1
d_call: NA
v_call: TRBV9
clone_size: NA

cdr3_aa: CASRDPAGGNSPLHF
cdr3_nt: TGTGCCAGCAGAGATCCGGCGGGGGGAAATTCACCCCTCCACTTT
j_call: TRBJ1-6
d_call: NA
v_call: TRBV6-5
clone_size: NA

cdr3_aa: CASSLAFGDTEAFF
cdr3_nt: TGTGCCAGCAGCTTAGCCTTTGGGGACACTGAAGCTTTCTTT
j_call: TRBJ1-1
d_call: NA
v_call: TRBV7-8
clone_size: NA

cdr3_aa: CASSYWSGGLAGKQFF
cdr3_nt: TGTGCCAGCAGTTACTGGAGTGGCGGACTAGCCGGGAAGCAGTTCTTC
j_call: TRBJ2-1
d_call: TRBD2
v_call: TRBV6-5
clone_size: NA

cdr3_aa: CASSFRTWGTDTQYF
cdr3_nt: TGTGCCAGCAGCTTTAGGACTTGGGGCACAGATACGCAGTATTTT
j_call: TRBJ2-3
d_call: NA
v_call: TRBV11-2
clone_size: NA

cdr3_aa: CASSPLDRGQETQYF
cdr3_nt: TGCGCCAGCAGCCCCCTGGACAGGGGGCAAGAGACCCAGTACTTC
j_call: TRBJ2-5
d_call: TRBD1
v_call: TRBV5-1
clone_size: NA

cdr3_aa: CASSLGVTYNSPLHF
cdr3_nt: TGTGCCAGCAGCTTAGGAGTGACCTATAATTCACCCCTCCACTTT
j_call: TRBJ1-6
d_call: NA
v_call: TRBV7-2
clone_size: NA

cdr3_aa: CASSFGGRTEAFF
cdr3_nt: TGTGCCAGCAGTTTTGGGGGGAGGACTGAAGCTTTCTTT
j_call: TRBJ1-1
d_call: NA
v_call: TRBV27
clone_size: NA

cdr3_aa: CASSLDRDSPLHF
cdr3_nt: TGTGCCAGCAGCTTGGACAGGGATTCACCCCTCCACTTT
j_call: TRBJ1-6
d_call: TRBD1
v_call: TRBV28
clone_size: NA

cdr3_aa: CATSRDRLPTDTQYF
cdr3_nt: TGTGCCACCAGCAGGGACCGACTTCCCACAGATACGCAGTATTTT
j_call: TRBJ2-3
d_call: NA
v_call: TRBV15
clone_size: NA

cdr3_aa: CASSPVAANTGELFF
cdr3_nt: TGTGCCAGCAGCCCGGTAGCGGCGAACACCGGGGAGCTGTTTTTT
j_call: TRBJ2-2
d_call: NA
v_call: TRBV7-3
clone_size: NA

cdr3_aa: CASSWTGSGNTIYF
cdr3_nt: TGTGCCAGCAGCTGGACAGGGAGTGGAAACACCATATATTTT
j_call: TRBJ1-3
d_call: TRBD1
v_call: TRBV5-4
clone_size: NA

cdr3_aa: CASSLRRDSGELFF
cdr3_nt: TGTGCCAGCAGCTTACGGAGGGATTCCGGGGAGCTGTTTTTT
j_call: TRBJ2-2
d_call: NA
v_call: TRBV11-2
clone_size: NA

cdr3_aa: CASSSGGLETQYF
cdr3_nt: TGTGCCAGCAGCTCGGGGGGGCTGGAGACCCAGTACTTC
j_call: TRBJ2-5
d_call: TRBD2
v_call: TRBV5-5
clone_size: once

cdr3_aa: CASGPGFTDTQYF
cdr3_nt: TGTGCCAGTGGCCCAGGTTTTACGGATACGCAGTATTTT
j_call: TRBJ2-3
d_call: NA
v_call: TRBV19
clone_size: NA